Shown below are 20 T cell receptor beta chains from a single sample sequenced in a study of cytomegalovirus exposure and HLA in healthy donors. This PCR relied on a set of 60 Vbeta primers and 13 Jbeta primers. The repertoire was sequenced with immunoSEQ multiplex PCR; TCRdb's copy has only in-frame clones and lacks some. The table lists under 120,000 clones, approximately 70% of them singletons, with around 9.9% in the top ten. Sequenced input: PBMCs. The receptor source for this set is a man aged 35-49 years in good health and CMV-seropositive.

The table lists this clone with a count of one. The chain combines TRBV7-2 with TRBJ2-1; 10 bases are a match to TRBD2. Trimming at V came to 5 bases and at J to 7 bases, leaving 14 bases not matched to a gene. The CDR3 extends over 17 amino acids. From germline, CDR1 is SGHTA and CDR2 FQGNSA. The CDR3 region is CASSRGSQREGRNEQFF. CDR3 sequence (DNA): TGTGCCAGCAGCCGCGGATCCCAGCGGGAGGGCCGAAATGAGCAGTTCTTC.

This clone has a single count. CDR3 DNA: TGTGCCAGTAGTAGAGTGTGGGAGATGAGCTCCTACAATGAGCAGTTCTTC. Amino acid sequence: CASSRVWEMSSYNEQFF. The rearrangement links TRBV19 to TRBJ2-1, with D possibly matching TRBD2 (5 bases). CDR3 length equals 17 residues. CDR1 is LNHDA, CDR2 SQIVND, per germline (reference sequence). V was trimmed by 4 bases and J by 0 bases, leaving 16 bases between them.

The chain is built from TRBV19 and TRBJ1-1; D remains ambiguous. V was shortened by 7 bases and J by 1 base, with 10 bases between the two germline ends. Germline V CDR1 and CDR2: LNHDA, SQIVND (reference sequence). CDR3 length: 13 residues. The CDR3 DNA is TGTGCCAGTATGAGTCCCGAGAACACTGAAGCTTTCTTT. As protein: CASMSPENTEAFF.

The V and J genes are TRBV30 and TRBJ2-1, with a tentative D call TRBD2 (5 bases). Germline V CDR1 and CDR2: GTSNPN, SVGIG (reference sequence). This CDR3 spans 13 amino acids. V was pared by 7 bases and J by 5 bases, with 15 bases between. The CDR3: CAYSGVENNEQFF. In DNA, the CDR3 is TGTGCCTACTCCGGGGTCGAGAACAATGAGCAGTTCTTC.

V is TRBV4-1 and J is TRBJ2-7; D might be TRBD1 (7 bases). Between the trimmed V and J ends, which lost 0 bases and 4 bases, there was a span of 13 bases. This CDR3 comprises 15 residues. Germline V gene data show CDR1 as MGHRA and CDR2 as YSYEKL. CDR3 loop: CASSQDPPGGYEQYF. The CDR3, as DNA: TGCGCCAGCAGCCAAGATCCCCCAGGGGGGTACGAGCAGTACTTC.

The chain employs TRBV27 and TRBJ2-1, with 9 bases lining up with TRBD2. The CDR3 sequence is 14 residues long. The V and J ends lost 6 bases and 6 bases, in that order; junction bases with no gene match: 6. Germline lookup yields CDR1 MNHEY and CDR2 SMNVEV (reference sequence). DNA of the CDR3: TGTGCCAGCAGCCCTAGCGGGATAGGCAATGAGCAGTTCTTC. It translates to CASSPSGIGNEQFF.

The V call is TRBV15, the J call TRBJ1-5; 10 nucleotides agree with TRBD1. Trimming removed 1 base from V and 5 bases from J; junction bases left unmatched: 5. Germline V gene sequence: CDR1 LNHNV, CDR2 YYDKDF (reference sequence). The CDR3 has 16 amino acids. The CDR3 loop is CATSRGSGQGDQPQHF. CDR3 DNA: TGTGCCACCAGCAGAGGGTCCGGACAGGGGGATCAGCCCCAGCATTTT. The complete variable domain, with remaining parts taken from reference TRBV15 and TRBJ1-5, reads DAMVIQNPRYQVTQFGKPVTLSCSQTLNHNVMYWYQQKSSQAPKLLFHYYDKDFNNEADTPDNFQSRRPNTSFCFLDIRSPGLGDTAMYLCATSRGSGQGDQPQHFGDGTRLSIL.

The chain couples TRBV4-2 to TRBJ2-3; a possible D gene is TRBD2 (6 bases). Germline V gives CDR1 LGHNA, CDR2 YNFKEQ. Deletions cut 1 base from V and 4 bases from J, with 15 bases between. CDR3 length: 16 amino acids. In nucleotides, the CDR3 is TGTGCCAGCAGCCAAGGACTAGACATCTTCGCAGATACGCAGTATTTT. Translation gives CASSQGLDIFADTQYF.

The gene calls are TRBV19 and TRBJ1-4, with a possible D match to TRBD1 (6 bases). Deletions cut 7 bases from V and 5 bases from J, with 17 bases between. The V gene's germline CDR1 is LNHDA and CDR2 SQIVND (reference sequence). The CDR3 is 15 amino acids. This chain's CDR3 is CASTKTRGGNEKLFF. The CDR3 coding sequence is TGTGCCAGTACCAAAACCAGGGGCGGGAATGAAAAACTGTTTTTT.

The rearrangement uses TRBV28 and TRBJ2-7, with TRBD1 matching 7 bases. The CDR3 length is 13 residues. The V segment lost 5 bases and the J segment 2 bases; nucleotides outside the gene matches: 3. Per the germline V gene, CDR1 is MDHEN and CDR2 is SYDVKM. The CDR3 bases are TGTGCCAGCAGTCGACAGGGTCCCTACGAGCAGTACTTC. Residues: CASSRQGPYEQYF.

The rearrangement joins TRBV27 to TRBJ2-1; TRBD2 aligns across 7 bases. CDR3 length: 15 amino acids. Germline V gene sequence: CDR1 MNHEY, CDR2 SMNVEV (reference sequence). V trimming: 0 bases; J trimming: 3 bases; junction bases outside the gene matches: 2. This CDR3 is CASSLSTGGYNEQFF. DNA for the CDR3: TGTGCCAGCAGTTTATCGACGGGAGGCTACAATGAGCAGTTCTTC.

The CDR3 bases are TGTGCCAGCAGTAAACAGGGGGAAGGAGAAAAACTGTTTTTT. Translated, it gives CASSKQGEGEKLFF. The chain employs TRBV6-5 and TRBJ1-4, with TRBD1 identical over 8 bases. V dropped 5 bases and J dropped 8; count of bases not matched to a gene: 7. CDR1 and CDR2 (germline): MNHEY, SVGAGI. The CDR3 runs to 14 residues.

The genes are TRBV7-9 and TRBJ1-2; D gene uncertain. CDR1 and CDR2 from the germline V gene are SEHNR and FQNEAQ (reference sequence). V gave up 3 bases and J gave up 4 bases, with 18 bases separating them. This CDR3 contains 16 residues. For the CDR3, the DNA is TGTGCCAGCAGCTTCTATGTCGCTAGCGTCGGCTATGGCTACACCTTC. This encodes CASSFYVASVGYGYTF. Full variable domain (outside the CDR3, taken from reference TRBV7-9 and TRBJ1-2): DTGVSQNPRHKITKRGQNVTFRCDPISEHNRLYWYRQTLGQGPEFLTYFQNEAQLEKSRLLSDRFSAERPKGSFSTLEIQRTEQGDSAMYLCASSFYVASVGYGYTFGSGTRLTVV.

The chain carries TRBV5-6 and TRBJ2-1, with 11 bases matching TRBD2. V lost 4 bases to trimming and J lost 7 bases; unmatched junction nucleotides: 7. Germline V gene lookup returns CDR1 SGHDT and CDR2 YYEEEE. This CDR3 is built from 15 residues. The CDR3 spells CASSPGLAGGNEQFF. The CDR3 DNA reads as TGTGCCAGCAGCCCAGGACTAGCGGGCGGGAATGAGCAGTTCTTC.

Only a few counts were recorded for this clone. The J gene is TRBJ2-7, the V gene TRBV6-5; 10 bases map to TRBD1. The ends lost 5 bases at V and 0 bases at J; junction bases unmatched: 4. The germline CDR1 and CDR2 sequences are MNHEY and SVGAGI. This CDR3 has 15 residues. The CDR3 region is CASSRDRGSSYEQYV. The CDR3 DNA reads TGTGCCAGCAGTCGGGACAGGGGAAGCTCCTACGAGCAGTACGTC.

This clone came up once. The rearrangement joins TRBV4-3 to TRBJ1-3; possibly TRBD1 for D (6 bases). This CDR3 region has 18 residues. V was clipped by 0 bases and J by 4 bases, with 19 bases between them. Germline loops: CDR1 LGHNA, CDR2 YSLEER. The CDR3 sequence: CASSQDSGAGIGGNTIYF. The CDR3 DNA reads TGCGCCAGCAGCCAAGATTCAGGGGCCGGAATAGGAGGAAACACCATATATTTT.

As concerns this clone: At one boundary the junction diverges from the germline segment, which might be a read error. This sequence joins TRBV7-7 and TRBJ2-7; the match to TRBD1 covers 9 bases. This CDR3 region has 13 residues. Germline V gives CDR1 SSHAT, CDR2 FNYEAQ (reference sequence). The CDR3: CASSRDRETEQYF. For the CDR3, the DNA is TGTGCTAGCAGCCGGGACAGGGAGACGGAGCAGTACTTC.

This clone was seen a few times. The CDR3 sequence: CASSLRYRTEAFF. The CDR3, as DNA: TGTGCCAGCAGCTTGCGATACCGGACTGAAGCTTTCTTT. The V and J genes are TRBV5-4 and TRBJ1-1; D is uncertain. Germline V gene sequence: CDR1 SGHNT, CDR2 YYREEE (reference sequence). Trimming removed 1 base at V and 5 bases at J, with 9 bases between. The CDR3 runs to 13 residues.

The chain carries TRBV6-5 and TRBJ1-1, with 8 nucleotides matching TRBD1. In germline, CDR1 is MNHEY, CDR2 SVGAGI. The CDR3 sequence is 15 residues long. The V and J ends lost 5 bases and 5 bases, in that order; junction bases with no gene match: 10. The CDR3, as DNA: TGTGCCAGCAGTCCGGATGGACAGGGAACAACTGAAGCTTTCTTT. This codes for CASSPDGQGTTEAFF.

The rearrangement joins TRBV6-1 to TRBJ1-1; 8 nucleotides match TRBD1. Germline loops: CDR1 MNHNS, CDR2 SASEGT. The length of the CDR3 is 11 residues. V lost 10 bases, J lost 11 bases, and 9 bases stayed unmatched. This chain's CDR3 is CATFGQGKAFF. The CDR3, as DNA: TGTGCCACCTTCGGACAGGGCAAGGCTTTCTTT.